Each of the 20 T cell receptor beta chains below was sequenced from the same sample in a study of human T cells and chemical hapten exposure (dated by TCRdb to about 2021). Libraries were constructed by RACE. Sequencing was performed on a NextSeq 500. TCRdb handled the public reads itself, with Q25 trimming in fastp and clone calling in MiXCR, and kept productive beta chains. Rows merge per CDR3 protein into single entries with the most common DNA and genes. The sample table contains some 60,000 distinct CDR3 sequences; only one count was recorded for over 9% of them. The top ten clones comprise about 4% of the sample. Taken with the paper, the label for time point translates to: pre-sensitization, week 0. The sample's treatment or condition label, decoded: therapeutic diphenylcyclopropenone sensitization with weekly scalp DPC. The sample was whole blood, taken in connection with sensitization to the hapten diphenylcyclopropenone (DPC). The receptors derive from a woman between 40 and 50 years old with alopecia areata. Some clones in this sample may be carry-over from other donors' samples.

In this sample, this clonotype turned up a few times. This CDR3 is CSAKVQGHYSTEAFF. CDR3 DNA sequence: TGCAGTGCTAAAGTCCAGGGTCACTACTCCACTGAAGCTTTCTTT. The rearrangement joins TRBV20-1 to TRBJ1-1, with TRBD1 as a possible D gene (5 bases). CDR1 and CDR2 from the germline V gene are DFQATT and SNEGSKA (reference sequence). Trimming took 4 bases from V and 4 from J, leaving 19 bases between them. This CDR3 spans 15 amino acids.

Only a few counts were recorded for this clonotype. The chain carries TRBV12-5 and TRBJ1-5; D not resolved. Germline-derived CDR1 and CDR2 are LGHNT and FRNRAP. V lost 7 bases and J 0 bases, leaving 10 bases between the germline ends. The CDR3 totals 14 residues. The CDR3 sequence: CASAGGISNQPQHF. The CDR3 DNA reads TGTGCTAGTGCCGGTGGAATTAGCAATCAGCCCCAGCATTTT.

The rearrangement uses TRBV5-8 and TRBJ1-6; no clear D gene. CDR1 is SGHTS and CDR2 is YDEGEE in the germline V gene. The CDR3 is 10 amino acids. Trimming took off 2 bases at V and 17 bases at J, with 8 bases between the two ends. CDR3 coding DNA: TGTGCCAGCAGCTTTCTCGGGATCCACTTT. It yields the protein CASSFLGIHF.

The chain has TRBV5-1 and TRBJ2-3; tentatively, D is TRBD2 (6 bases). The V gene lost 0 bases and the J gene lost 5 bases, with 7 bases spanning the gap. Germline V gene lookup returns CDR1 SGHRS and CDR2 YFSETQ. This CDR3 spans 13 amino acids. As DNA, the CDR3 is TGCGCCAGCAGCTTGGGTAGCGGAGATACGCAGTATTTT. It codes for CASSLGSGDTQYF.

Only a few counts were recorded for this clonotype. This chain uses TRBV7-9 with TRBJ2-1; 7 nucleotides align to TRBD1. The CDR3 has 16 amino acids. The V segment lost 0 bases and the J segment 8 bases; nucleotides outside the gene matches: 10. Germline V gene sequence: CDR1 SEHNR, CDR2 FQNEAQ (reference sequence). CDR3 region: CASSLALRQGGDEQFF. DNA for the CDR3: TGTGCCAGCAGCTTAGCGCTGAGACAGGGCGGAGATGAGCAGTTCTTC.

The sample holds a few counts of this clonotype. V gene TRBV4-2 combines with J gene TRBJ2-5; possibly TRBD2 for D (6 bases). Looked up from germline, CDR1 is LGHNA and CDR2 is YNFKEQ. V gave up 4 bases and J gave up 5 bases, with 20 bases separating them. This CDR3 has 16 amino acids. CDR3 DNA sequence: TGTGCCAGCAGCCCGACTCCATGGGACTCTGGGGAGACCCAGTACTTC. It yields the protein CASSPTPWDSGETQYF.

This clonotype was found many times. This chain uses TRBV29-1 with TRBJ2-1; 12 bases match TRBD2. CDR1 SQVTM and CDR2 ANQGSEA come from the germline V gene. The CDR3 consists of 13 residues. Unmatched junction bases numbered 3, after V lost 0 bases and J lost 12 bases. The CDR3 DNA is TGCAGCGTTGAAGAACTAGCGGGAGGACGGCAGTTCTTC. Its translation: CSVEELAGGRQFF.

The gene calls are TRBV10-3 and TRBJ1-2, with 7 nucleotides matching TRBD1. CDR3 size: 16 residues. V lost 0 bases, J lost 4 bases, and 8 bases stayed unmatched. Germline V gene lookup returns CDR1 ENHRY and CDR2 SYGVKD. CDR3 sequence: CAISESVPTGLYGYTF. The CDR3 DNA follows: TGTGCCATCAGTGAGTCAGTGCCGACAGGGCTCTATGGCTACACCTTC.

This CDR3 is CASSFVRTSNQPQHF. In DNA form, the CDR3 reads TGTGCCAGCAGTTTCGTCAGAACGAGCAATCAGCCCCAGCATTTT. The V call is TRBV28, the J call TRBJ1-5; D ambiguous. Trimming cost V 3 bases and J 1 base, with 10 bases left between them. The CDR3 runs 15 residues. Germline values: CDR1 MDHEN, CDR2 SYDVKM.

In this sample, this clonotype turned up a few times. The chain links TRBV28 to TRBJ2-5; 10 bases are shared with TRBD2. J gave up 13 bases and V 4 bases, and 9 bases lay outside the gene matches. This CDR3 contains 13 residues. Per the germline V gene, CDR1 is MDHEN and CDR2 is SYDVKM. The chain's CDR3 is CASSSSSGGGLYF. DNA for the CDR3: TGTGCCAGCAGTTCGTCTAGCGGGGGTGGTCTGTACTTC.

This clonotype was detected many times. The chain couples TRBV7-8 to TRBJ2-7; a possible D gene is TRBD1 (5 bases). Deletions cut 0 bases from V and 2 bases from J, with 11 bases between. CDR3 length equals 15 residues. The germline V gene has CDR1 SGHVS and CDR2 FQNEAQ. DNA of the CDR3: TGTGCCAGCAGCTTAGCGCCCCGACAGCCCTACGAGCAGTACTTC. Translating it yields CASSLAPRQPYEQYF.

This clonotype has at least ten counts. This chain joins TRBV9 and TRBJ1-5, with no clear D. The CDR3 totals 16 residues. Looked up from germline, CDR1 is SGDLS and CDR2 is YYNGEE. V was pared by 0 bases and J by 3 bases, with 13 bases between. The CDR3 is CASSVVRERHNQPQHF. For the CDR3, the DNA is TGTGCCAGCAGCGTAGTCCGGGAGAGACACAATCAGCCCCAGCATTTT.

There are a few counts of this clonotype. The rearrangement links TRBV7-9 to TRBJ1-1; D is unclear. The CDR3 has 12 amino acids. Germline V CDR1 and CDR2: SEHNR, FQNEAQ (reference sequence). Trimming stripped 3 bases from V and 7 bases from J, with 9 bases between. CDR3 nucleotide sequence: TGTGCCAGCAGCTTGGGATCTGATGAAGCTTTCTTT. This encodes CASSLGSDEAFF.

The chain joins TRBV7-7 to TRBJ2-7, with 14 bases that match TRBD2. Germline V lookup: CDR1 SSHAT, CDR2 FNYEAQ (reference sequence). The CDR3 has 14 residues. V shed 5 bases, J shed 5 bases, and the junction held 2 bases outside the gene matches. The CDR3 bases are TGTGCCAGCAGCCAGGGACTAGCGGGGGACGAGCAGTACTTC. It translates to CASSQGLAGDEQYF.

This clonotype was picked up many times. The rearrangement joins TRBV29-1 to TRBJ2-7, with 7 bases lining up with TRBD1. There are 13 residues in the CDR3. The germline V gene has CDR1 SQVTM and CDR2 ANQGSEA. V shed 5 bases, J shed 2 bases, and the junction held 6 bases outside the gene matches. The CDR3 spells CSVYDRDAYEQYF. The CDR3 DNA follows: TGCAGCGTTTATGACAGGGACGCCTACGAGCAGTACTTC.

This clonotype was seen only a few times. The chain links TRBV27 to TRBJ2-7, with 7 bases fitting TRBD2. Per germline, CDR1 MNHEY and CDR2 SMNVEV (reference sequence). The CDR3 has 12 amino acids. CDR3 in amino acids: CAGGPSIYEQYF. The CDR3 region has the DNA TGTGCGGGAGGGCCCTCCATCTACGAGCAGTACTTC.

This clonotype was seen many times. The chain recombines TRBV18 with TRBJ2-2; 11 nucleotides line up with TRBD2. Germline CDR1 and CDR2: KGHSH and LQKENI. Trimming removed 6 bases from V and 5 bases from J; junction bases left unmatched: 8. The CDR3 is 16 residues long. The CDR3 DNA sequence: TGTGCCAGCTCGGCTGGACTAGCGGGCGCTACCGGGGAGCTGTTTTTT. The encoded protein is CASSAGLAGATGELFF.

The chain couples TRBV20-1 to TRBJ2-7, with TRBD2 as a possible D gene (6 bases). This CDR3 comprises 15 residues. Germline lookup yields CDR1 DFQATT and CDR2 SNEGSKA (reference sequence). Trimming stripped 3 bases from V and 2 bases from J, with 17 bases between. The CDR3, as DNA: TGCAGTGCTAGCGCCCACCAGGGACTGGCCTACGAGCAGTACTTC. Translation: CSASAHQGLAYEQYF.

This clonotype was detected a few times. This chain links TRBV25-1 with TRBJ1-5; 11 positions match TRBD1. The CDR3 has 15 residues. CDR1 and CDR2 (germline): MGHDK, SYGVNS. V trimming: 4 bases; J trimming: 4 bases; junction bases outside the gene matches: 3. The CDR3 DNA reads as TGTGCCAGCAGTGCCGGGACAGGGGGAAATCAGCCCCAGCATTTT. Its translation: CASSAGTGGNQPQHF. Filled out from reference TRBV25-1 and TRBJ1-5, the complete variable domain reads EADIYQTPRYLVIGTGKKITLECSQTMGHDKMYWYQQDPGMELHLIHYSYGVNSTEKGDLSSESTVSRIRTEHFPLTLESARPSHTSQYLCASSAGTGGNQPQHFGDGTRLSIL.

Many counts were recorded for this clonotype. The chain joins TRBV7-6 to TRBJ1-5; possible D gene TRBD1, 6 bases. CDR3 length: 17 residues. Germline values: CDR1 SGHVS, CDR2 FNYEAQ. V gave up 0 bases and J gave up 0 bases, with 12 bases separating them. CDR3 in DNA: TGTGCCAGCAGCTTAGCTTTGAACAGGGATAGCAATCAGCCCCAGCATTTT. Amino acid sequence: CASSLALNRDSNQPQHF.